This entry features one T cell receptor beta chain sequence. Authors' methods: Cell counts per sample came from amplifying reference gene primers. Libraries were prepared by immunoSEQ multiplex PCR; TCRdb keeps only in-frame clonotypes and omits some of them. Clone size and the V and J calls come from that table; the DNA yielded D and trimming. The data hold some 63,000 clones, with roughly 78% observed a single time. The CDR3 has 15 residues. Germline V CDR1 and CDR2: LGHNA, YNFKEQ. V lost 0 bases to trimming and J lost 4 bases, with 9 bases between them. This record belongs to a study of blood T cell repertoires in COVID-19.

The source material was peripheral blood. The TCR was taken from a human donor in a cohort sampled during active COVID-19. V and J are TRBV4-2 and TRBJ1-4; tentatively, D is TRBD1 (6 bases). The CDR3: CASSQEGGLNEKLFF. CDR3 nucleotides: TGTGCCAGCAGCCAAGAGGGGGGGCTTAATGAAAAACTGTTTTTT.